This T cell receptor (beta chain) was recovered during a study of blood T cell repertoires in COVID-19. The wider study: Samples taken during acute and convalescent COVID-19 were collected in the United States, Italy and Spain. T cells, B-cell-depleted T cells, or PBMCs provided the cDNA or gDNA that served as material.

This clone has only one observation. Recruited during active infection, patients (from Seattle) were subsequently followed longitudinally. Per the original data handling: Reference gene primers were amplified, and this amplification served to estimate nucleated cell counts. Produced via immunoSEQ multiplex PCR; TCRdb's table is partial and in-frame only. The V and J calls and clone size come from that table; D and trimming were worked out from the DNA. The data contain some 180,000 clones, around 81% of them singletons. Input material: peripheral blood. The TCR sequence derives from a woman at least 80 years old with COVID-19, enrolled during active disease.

CDR3 sequence reads: CASSLGQDYEQYF. The CDR3 DNA follows: TGTGCCAGCAGCTTGGGACAGGACTACGAGCAGTACTTC. This chain uses TRBV5-4 with TRBJ2-7; D is perhaps TRBD1 (6 bases). The CDR3 runs to 13 residues. Trimming removed 0 bases from V and 3 bases from J, with 7 bases in between. From germline, CDR1 is SGHNT and CDR2 YYREEE (reference sequence).